This TCR beta chain was captured by sequencing in a study of OX40 agonist ivuxolimab in advanced cancers. Whole-study context: A diagnosis of hepatocellular carcinoma, melanoma, renal cell or head and neck cancer was present in dose-escalation patients. Broader study findings: Expansion of clones was among the lowest in partial responders at 0.1-3.0 mg/kg. Normalized expansion of T-cell clones was also low for some nonresponders.

At cycle 4 day 1, cycle 7 day 1, and baseline, blood was sampled. A remark on this clone: Its antigen is unidentified.

This CDR3 has 16 amino acids. Germline V lookup: CDR1 ENHRY, CDR2 SYGVKD. V shed 6 bases and J 5 bases; nucleotides not matched to a gene: 13. Assay used: immunoSEQ multiplex PCR; TCRdb lists only in-frame clones, some missing. This table holds tens of thousands of clones, 75% to 90% found once. The specimen was CD4+ or CD8+ T cells sorted from blood, collected in a trial of the OX40 agonist ivuxolimab. This sequence joins TRBV10-3 and TRBJ2-5; 9 bases agree with TRBD2. This receptor was obtained from an adult with an advanced solid tumor such as melanoma, head and neck, liver or kidney cancer. CDR3 DNA sequence: TGTGCCATCAGCGATACTCTAGCGGGGACTGGGGAGACCCAGTACTTC. This encodes CAISDTLAGTGETQYF.